This T cell receptor beta chain was identified in a study of blood T cell repertoires in COVID-19. Study details: The United States, Italy and Spain supplied acute and convalescent COVID-19 samples. PBMCs, B-cell-depleted T cells, or T cells were the source of the cDNA or gDNA that made up the material.

Source study methods: Reference gene primers were amplified, and this amplification served to estimate nucleated cell counts. The method was immunoSEQ multiplex PCR; TCRdb's version includes in-frame clones alone and lacks a portion of them. Clonal size and the V and J genes are those of that table, whereas D and trimming came from the DNA. Among 160,000 or so clones, around 80% were seen once, and the ten largest hold around 6.3%. Germline V gene data show CDR1 as LNHDA and CDR2 as SQIVND (reference sequence). This CDR3 has 14 residues. The V end lost 9 bases, the J end lost 8 bases, and 22 bases lay between the germline ends.

The source of this sequence is a man aged 65 to 79 with active or convalescent COVID-19. The V and J genes are TRBV19 and TRBJ1-2; D is unclear. Sequencing input: peripheral blood. CDR3 coding DNA: TGTGCCAGCGGTTACAGTAATAGATCCCCGGGCTACACCTTC. Protein sequence: CASGYSNRSPGYTF.